A single sample gave rise to the 18 T cell receptor beta chains below, sequenced in a study of shared clonotypes between healthy human individuals. Repertoires were generated with immunoSEQ multiplex PCR, while TCRdb's copy carries only in-frame clones and drops some. The data contain millions of clones, 95% of them singletons. The sample taken for sequencing was naive CD4+ T cells sorted from blood. Subset noted: CD45RA+ positively selected. The source of these receptors is a man aged 18-30 years in good health.

This CDR3 is CASSYSGQYNEQFF. The CDR3 DNA follows: TGTGCCAGCAGTTACTCGGGACAGTACAATGAGCAGTTCTTC. The V and J genes are TRBV6-6 and TRBJ2-1, with 7 bases fitting TRBD1. Germline lookup yields CDR1 MNHNY and CDR2 SVGAGI (reference sequence). This CDR3 region has 14 residues. The junction had 0 bases not matched to a gene; V was cut back by 0 bases and J by 4 bases.

V gene TRBV7-2 combines with J gene TRBJ2-7, with TRBD1 matching over 9 bases. In germline, CDR1 is SGHTA, CDR2 FQGNSA. CDR3 length: 14 amino acids. The V and J ends lost 4 bases and 1 base, in that order; junction bases with no gene match: 2. CDR3 nucleotides: TGTGCCAGCAGCTCGGGACAGGGATCCTACGAGCAGTACTTC. Translation: CASSSGQGSYEQYF.

The V call is TRBV10-3, the J call TRBJ2-1; 14 bases align to TRBD2. The CDR3 is 15 residues long. Trimming at V came to 6 bases and at J to 9 bases, leaving 7 bases not matched to a gene. The germline V gene encodes CDR1 ENHRY and CDR2 SYGVKD. The CDR3 loop reads CAIRGLAGVRGEQFF. The CDR3 DNA reads TGTGCCATCAGGGGACTAGCGGGAGTTCGAGGTGAGCAGTTCTTC.

The rearrangement links TRBV18 to TRBJ1-5, with a weak D call TRBD1 (6 bases). Germline assignment: CDR1 KGHSH and CDR2 LQKENI. The CDR3 runs 14 residues. V lost 5 bases to trimming and J lost 6 bases, with 14 bases between them. CDR3 sequence reads: CASSAGGGGQPQHF. In nucleotides, the CDR3 is TGTGCCAGCTCAGCTGGGGGGGGCGGTCAGCCCCAGCATTTT.

J is TRBJ2-1 and V is TRBV6-4; maybe TRBD2 (6 bases). The germline V and J ends were trimmed by 2 bases and 0 bases, with 11 bases remaining between them. CDR1 MRHNA and CDR2 SNTAGT come from the germline V gene. CDR3 length: 16 residues. CDR3 nucleotides: TGTGCCAGCAGTGACATGGGGGGTAGCTCCTACAATGAGCAGTTCTTC. It codes for CASSDMGGSSYNEQFF.

On this clone itself: The same CDR3 is also encoded by other DNA sequences in this sample. For the CDR3, the DNA is TGTGCCAGCAGTCGCGCAGGGATCTACGAGCAGTACTTC. Its protein product is CASSRAGIYEQYF. The chain is built from TRBV6-5 and TRBJ2-7; D perhaps matches TRBD1 (5 bases). This CDR3 is built from 13 residues. Germline V CDR1 and CDR2: MNHEY, SVGAGI. V was clipped by 5 bases and J by 3 bases, with 11 bases between them.

CDR3 sequence reads: CASSASGDSADTQYF. CDR3 DNA sequence: TGTGCCAGCAGCGCCTCAGGGGACTCGGCAGATACGCAGTATTTT. The rearrangement links TRBV9 to TRBJ2-3; D possibly matches TRBD1 or TRBD2 (6 bases each). CDR3 length equals 15 residues. Germline CDR1 and CDR2: SGDLS and YYNGEE. V shed 3 bases and J shed 4 bases, with 15 bases lying between them.

This clone was counted a single time. The chain combines TRBV7-9 with TRBJ2-2, with TRBD2 identical over 14 bases. This CDR3 has 17 residues. CDR1 is SEHNR and CDR2 is FQNEAQ in the germline V gene (reference sequence). V shed 5 bases and J 2 bases; nucleotides not matched to a gene: 4. CDR3 sequence: CASSRTSGRINTGELFF. In nucleotides, the CDR3 is TGTGCCAGCAGCCGGACTAGCGGGAGGATAAACACCGGGGAGCTGTTTTTT.

The DNA for the CDR3 is TGTGCCAGCAGTTTTCAACAGGGTTCCGAGCAGTACTTC. It translates to CASSFQQGSEQYF. V gene TRBV27 combines with J gene TRBJ2-7, with D possibly being TRBD1 (6 bases). Per germline, CDR1 MNHEY and CDR2 SMNVEV (reference sequence). V dropped 3 bases and J dropped 6 bases, with 12 bases sitting between them. This CDR3 spans 13 amino acids.

The CDR3 region is CAWSFHTDTQYF. The CDR3 DNA follows: TGTGCCTGGAGTTTTCACACAGATACGCAGTATTTT. The chain joins TRBV30 to TRBJ2-3; the D is unclear. The CDR3 totals 12 residues. V gave up 2 bases and J gave up 2 bases, with 5 bases separating them. Germline V gene data show CDR1 as GTSNPN and CDR2 as SVGIG (reference sequence).

This clone has just one count. V is TRBV6-1 and J is TRBJ1-2, with 9 bases lining up with TRBD1. The CDR3 has 15 amino acids. V trimming: 8 bases; J trimming: 7 bases; junction bases outside the gene matches: 14. CDR1 MNHNS and CDR2 SASEGT come from the germline V gene. CDR3 DNA: TGTGCCAGCGGCGGAGAACTACAGGGGGCGCTTGGCTACACCTTC. Its translation is CASGGELQGALGYTF.

V is TRBV6-6 and J is TRBJ1-6; D might be TRBD1 (6 bases). CDR3 length: 14 residues. Trimming pared 6 bases from V and 5 bases from J, leaving 11 bases between. Germline loops: CDR1 MNHNY, CDR2 SVGAGI (reference sequence). CDR3 coding DNA: TGTGCCAGCAGCCTCAGGGGCGATAATTCACCCCTCCACTTT. Translation gives CASSLRGDNSPLHF.

V gene TRBV29-1 combines with J gene TRBJ1-1, with D unresolved. The V and J ends lost 5 bases and 7 bases respectively, with 14 bases between them. The CDR3 consists of 12 residues. Germline V gene sequence: CDR1 SQVTM, CDR2 ANQGSEA. The chain's CDR3 is CSVTRTGYEAFF. The CDR3 region has the DNA TGCAGCGTTACGCGGACCGGCTATGAAGCTTTCTTT.

This chain uses TRBV5-1 with TRBJ2-7, with 9 bases lining up with TRBD1. Germline CDR1 reads SGHRS; CDR2 reads YFSETQ. The CDR3 sequence is 18 residues long. The junction had 13 bases not matched to a gene; V was cut back by 0 bases and J by 3 bases. Here the CDR3 reads CASSLASGQGSSSYEQYF. The CDR3, as DNA: TGCGCCAGCAGCTTGGCTTCTGGACAGGGGTCTTCGAGCTACGAGCAGTACTTC.

This chain links TRBV6-1 with TRBJ1-5; the D is unclear. Germline V gene data show CDR1 as MNHNS and CDR2 as SASEGT. V was pared by 6 bases and J by 0 bases, with 9 bases between. This CDR3 is 14 amino acids long. CDR3 bases: TGTGCCAGCAGAAGGACCGATAGCAATCAGCCCCAGCATTTT. Translated: CASRRTDSNQPQHF.

Turning to this clone: The same CDR3 arises from other DNA sequences in this sample as well. The chain links TRBV7-2 to TRBJ2-7, with 8 bases matching TRBD2. The V gene's germline CDR1 is SGHTA and CDR2 FQGNSA. Trimming removed 0 bases from V and 2 bases from J; junction bases left unmatched: 3. CDR3 size: 15 residues. The CDR3 nucleotides are TGTGCCAGCAGCTTAGCCCGGGGGGGTACCTACGAGCAGTACTTC. This codes for CASSLARGGTYEQYF.

The chain employs TRBV7-2 and TRBJ2-7; D not certain. Germline V gene sequence: CDR1 SGHTA, CDR2 FQGNSA. The CDR3 sequence is 13 residues long. V was clipped by 4 bases and J by 3 bases, with 10 bases between them. The CDR3 region is CASSSVFIYEQYF. The CDR3 coding sequence is TGTGCCAGCAGCTCAGTCTTTATCTACGAGCAGTACTTC. Combining the CDR3 with reference TRBV7-2 and TRBJ2-7 gives the whole variable domain GAGVSQSPSNKVTEKGKDVELRCDPISGHTALYWYRQSLGQGLEFLIYFQGNSAPDKSGLPSDRFSAERTGGSVSTLTIQRTQQEDSAVYLCASSSVFIYEQYFGPGTRLTVT.

This chain links TRBV5-6 with TRBJ2-3; D is unresolved. The length of the CDR3 is 13 residues. Germline V gives CDR1 SGHDT, CDR2 YYEEEE. V was shortened by 3 bases and J by 0 bases, with 5 bases between the two germline ends. The CDR3 spells CASSSASTDTQYF. The DNA for the CDR3 is TGTGCCAGCAGCTCTGCTAGCACAGATACGCAGTATTTT.